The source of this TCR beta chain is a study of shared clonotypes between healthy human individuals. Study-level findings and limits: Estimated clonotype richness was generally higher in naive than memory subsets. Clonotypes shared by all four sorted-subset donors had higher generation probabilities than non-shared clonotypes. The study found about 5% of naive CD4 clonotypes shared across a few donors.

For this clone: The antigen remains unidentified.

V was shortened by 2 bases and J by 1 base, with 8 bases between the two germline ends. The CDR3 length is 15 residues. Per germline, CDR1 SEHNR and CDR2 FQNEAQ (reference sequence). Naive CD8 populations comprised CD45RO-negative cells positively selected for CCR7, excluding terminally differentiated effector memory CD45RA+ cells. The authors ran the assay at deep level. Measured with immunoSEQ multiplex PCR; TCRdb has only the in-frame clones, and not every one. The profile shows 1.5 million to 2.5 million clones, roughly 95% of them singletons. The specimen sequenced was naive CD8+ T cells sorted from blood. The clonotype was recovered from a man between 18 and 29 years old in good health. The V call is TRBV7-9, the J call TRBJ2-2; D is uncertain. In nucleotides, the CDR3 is TGTGCCAGCAGCTTATTGCCAGGGAACACCGGGGAGCTGTTTTTT. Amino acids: CASSLLPGNTGELFF.